This TCR beta chain was recorded in a study of hypomethylating agent response in myelodysplastic syndrome. Study-wide context: Most often mutated was TET2, found in about 50% of the 11 patients. Study-level results: Shared GLIPH2 clusters possibly recognizing novel MDS antigens remain unconfirmed. Across all patients and within response groups, hypomethylating treatment left richness, diversity and clonality without significant change.

Authors' data handling: Approximately 1.7% of roughly 150,000 clonotypes matched previously reported viral-epitope-specific VDJdb entries. The table came from immunoSEQ multiplex PCR; TCRdb's copy has only in-frame clones and leaves some out. V and J calls and clone size come straight from that table; D and trimming were deduced from the DNA. The repertoire has fewer than 7,000 clones, about 80% of them found once; the top ten carry 9.7%. Germline CDR1 and CDR2: MNHEY and SVGAGI. This CDR3 spans 14 amino acids. With V trimmed by 6 bases and J by 4 bases, 6 bases remained unmatched. With regard to this clone: Its specificity is unknown.

The clonotype originates from a human donor with myelodysplastic syndrome. The input for sequencing was bone marrow, taken before or after starting hypomethylating agent treatment for myelodysplastic syndrome (not recorded which). V and J are TRBV6-5 and TRBJ1-1; 9 bases map to TRBD1. This chain's CDR3 is CASRRQGVGTEAFF. CDR3 nucleotide sequence: TGTGCCAGCAGGAGACAGGGGGTGGGCACTGAAGCTTTCTTT.